The next 16 T cell receptor beta chains were all read from a single sample in a study of T cell responses to AZD1222 COVID-19 vaccine. The data were produced by immunoSEQ multiplex PCR, yet TCRdb's version contains in-frame clones alone and is incomplete. The profile shows around 220,000 clones, about 94% of them singletons. Sequences were derived from peripheral blood, sampled 28 days after the second dose of the MenACWY control vaccine. The origin of the receptors is an adult who received the MenACWY meningococcal vaccine as a control.

CDR3 DNA sequence: TGTGCCAGCAGGGGCGAAGCTAACTATGGCTACACCTTC. Translation: CASRGEANYGYTF. J is TRBJ1-2 and V is TRBV6-4, with D unresolved. The CDR3 is made up of 13 amino acids. V shed 6 bases and J shed 0 bases, with 8 bases lying between them. CDR1 is MRHNA and CDR2 is SNTAGT in the germline V gene.

The rearrangement joins TRBV4-2 to TRBJ2-5; the match to TRBD1 covers 7 bases. Per germline, CDR1 LGHNA and CDR2 YNFKEQ. After removal of 2 bases from V and 3 bases from J, the junction contained 0 bases not matched to a gene. CDR3 length: 13 amino acids. The CDR3 here is CASSQTGEETQYF. The CDR3 nucleotides are TGTGCCAGCAGCCAAACAGGGGAAGAGACCCAGTACTTC.

The chain employs TRBV6-6 and TRBJ1-1; D unclear. V lost 0 bases and J 4 bases, leaving 3 bases between the germline ends. Germline V gene data show CDR1 as MNHNY and CDR2 as SVGAGI (reference sequence). CDR3 size: 12 residues. CDR3: CASSYSITEAFF. The CDR3 nucleotides read TGTGCCAGCAGTTACTCTATCACTGAAGCTTTCTTT.

The CDR3 DNA follows: TGTGCCATCAGTGGGGGGACTAGCGGGCCCCGGGACTCCTACGAGCAGTACTTC. Translating gives CAISGGTSGPRDSYEQYF. This chain links TRBV10-3 with TRBJ2-7; 12 bases match TRBD2. The CDR3 length is 18 residues. The V segment lost 4 bases and the J segment 0 bases; nucleotides outside the gene matches: 10. In germline, CDR1 is ENHRY, CDR2 SYGVKD.

The chain uses TRBV11-2 and TRBJ1-2; 7 positions agree with TRBD1. Germline CDR1 is SGHAT and CDR2 is FQNNGV. The CDR3 is 13 amino acids. V was pared by 5 bases and J by 2 bases, with 2 bases of the junction left unmatched. The CDR3 nucleotides are TGTGCCAGCAGCGCGACAGGGAACTATGGCTACACCTTC. This encodes CASSATGNYGYTF.

J is TRBJ1-1 and V is TRBV6-5; unclear D gene. Trimming took off 8 bases at V and 4 bases at J, with 8 bases between the two ends. CDR1 is MNHEY, CDR2 SVGAGI, per germline. This CDR3 is 11 amino acids long. This CDR3 reads CASGSSTEAFF. Here the CDR3 DNA reads TGTGCCAGCGGTTCAAGCACTGAAGCTTTCTTT.

The V call is TRBV9, the J call TRBJ2-5; TRBD1 might be the D (6 bases). The CDR3 extends over 13 amino acids. V gave up 4 bases and J gave up 4 bases, with 11 bases separating them. Germline V CDR1 and CDR2: SGDLS, YYNGEE. The CDR3 region has the DNA TGTGCCAGCAGCCCACAGGGCGGAGAGACCCAGTACTTC. Translated: CASSPQGGETQYF.

The V and J genes are TRBV19 and TRBJ1-1; 7 nucleotides line up with TRBD1. J gave up 3 bases and V 5 bases, and 3 bases lay outside the gene matches. The CDR3 has 13 amino acids. Germline V gives CDR1 LNHDA, CDR2 SQIVND (reference sequence). CDR3 loop: CASSPDRDTEAFF. DNA of the CDR3: TGTGCCAGTAGTCCAGACAGGGACACTGAAGCTTTCTTT.

This chain links TRBV6-2 or TRBV6-3 with TRBJ2-2; the D gene is possibly TRBD2 (5 bases). The CDR3 spans 14 residues. Trimming took off 0 bases at V and 11 bases at J, with 13 bases between the two ends. The germline V gene has CDR1 MNHEY and CDR2 SVGEGT. CDR3 bases: TGTGCCAGCAGTTACTCCACGGGGATGGGTGAGCTGTTTTTT. Protein product: CASSYSTGMGELFF.

In this sample, this clone turned up once. V is TRBV30 and J is TRBJ2-7; TRBD1 aligns across 7 bases. V lost 5 bases, J lost 9 bases, and 10 bases stayed unmatched. Germline V lookup: CDR1 GTSNPN, CDR2 SVGIG (reference sequence). The CDR3 length is 12 residues. This CDR3 reads CAWGGRQGVQYF. The CDR3 DNA follows: TGTGCCTGGGGAGGCAGACAGGGAGTGCAGTACTTC.

The rearrangement joins TRBV11-2 to TRBJ2-1; 7 positions match TRBD1. V gave up 1 base and J gave up 12 bases; unmatched junction bases: 9. Per the germline V gene, CDR1 is SGHAT and CDR2 is FQNNGV. This CDR3 comprises 14 residues. The CDR3 loop is CASSLGLGTERQFF. The CDR3 DNA follows: TGTGCCAGCAGCTTAGGGCTTGGGACAGAAAGGCAGTTCTTC. Full variable domain (missing parts from reference TRBV11-2 and TRBJ2-1): EAGVAQSPRYKIIEKRQSVAFWCNPISGHATLYWYQQILGQGPKLLIQFQNNGVVDDSQLPKDRFSAERLKGVDSTLKIQPAKLEDSAVYLCASSLGLGTERQFFGPGTRLTVL.

The chain combines TRBV11-2 with TRBJ2-5; no firm D call. Germline V gives CDR1 SGHAT, CDR2 FQNNGV. The CDR3 consists of 15 residues. Trimming took off 0 bases at V and 1 base at J, with 9 bases between the two ends. DNA for the CDR3: TGTGCCAGCAGCTTAGATCCATATCCCCAAGAGACCCAGTACTTC. Translating gives CASSLDPYPQETQYF.

The chain uses TRBV12-3 or TRBV12-4 and TRBJ2-2; tentatively, D is TRBD1 (5 bases). The ends were cut back, 5 bases at V and 6 bases at J, with 7 bases in the middle. CDR3 length: 12 amino acids. The CDR3 bases are TGTGCCAGCAGTCTCAGGGCCGGGGAGCTGTTTTTT. This encodes CASSLRAGELFF.

The chain uses TRBV6-1 and TRBJ1-4; no reliable D call. The CDR3 runs to 11 residues. In germline, CDR1 is MNHNS, CDR2 SASEGT. V was trimmed by 3 bases and J by 8 bases, leaving 4 bases between them. CDR3 residues: CASSDWEKLFF. DNA for the CDR3: TGTGCCAGCAGTGATTGGGAAAAACTGTTTTTT.

This chain links TRBV4-1 with TRBJ1-2, with TRBD1 matching over 10 bases. CDR1 and CDR2 (germline): MGHRA, YSYEKL. Trimming removed 2 bases from V and 3 bases from J; junction bases left unmatched: 3. There are 15 residues in the CDR3. CDR3 in amino acids: CASSQFGTGDYGYTF. In DNA form, the CDR3 reads TGCGCCAGCAGCCAATTCGGGACAGGGGACTATGGCTACACCTTC.

The CDR3 reads CASSQGRNTGELFF. CDR3 DNA sequence: TGTGCCAGCAGCCAGGGGAGGAACACCGGGGAGCTGTTTTTT. This chain connects TRBV11-1 to TRBJ2-2, with TRBD1 as a possible D gene (6 bases). The germline V and J ends were trimmed by 5 bases and 1 base, with 8 bases remaining between them. This CDR3 region has 14 residues. CDR1 is SGHAT, CDR2 FQDESV, per germline (reference sequence).